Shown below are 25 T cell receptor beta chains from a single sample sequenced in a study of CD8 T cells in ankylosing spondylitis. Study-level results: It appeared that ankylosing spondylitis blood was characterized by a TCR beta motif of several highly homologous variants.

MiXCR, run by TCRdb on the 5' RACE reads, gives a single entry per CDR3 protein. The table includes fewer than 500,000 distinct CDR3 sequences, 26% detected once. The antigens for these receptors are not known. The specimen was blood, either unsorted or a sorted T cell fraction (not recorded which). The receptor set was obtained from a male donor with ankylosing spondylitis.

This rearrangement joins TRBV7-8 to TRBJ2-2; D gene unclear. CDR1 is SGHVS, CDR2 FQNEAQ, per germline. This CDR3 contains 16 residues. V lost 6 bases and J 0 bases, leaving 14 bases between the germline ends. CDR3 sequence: CASRGGWRTNTGELFF. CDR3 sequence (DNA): TGTGCCAGCAGGGGCGGTTGGCGGACGAACACCGGGGAGCTGTTTTTT.

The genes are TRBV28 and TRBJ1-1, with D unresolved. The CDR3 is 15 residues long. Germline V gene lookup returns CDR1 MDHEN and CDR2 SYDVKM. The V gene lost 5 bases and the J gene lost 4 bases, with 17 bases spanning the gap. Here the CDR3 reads CASSARVGVGTEAFF. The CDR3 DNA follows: TGTGCCAGCAGTGCCCGGGTCGGGGTTGGCACTGAAGCTTTCTTT.

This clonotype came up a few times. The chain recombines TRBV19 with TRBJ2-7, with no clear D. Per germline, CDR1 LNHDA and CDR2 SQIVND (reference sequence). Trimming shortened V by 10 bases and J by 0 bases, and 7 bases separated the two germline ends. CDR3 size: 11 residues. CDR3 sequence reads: CATPSSYEQYV. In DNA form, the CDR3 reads TGTGCCACTCCGAGCTCCTACGAGCAGTACGTC.

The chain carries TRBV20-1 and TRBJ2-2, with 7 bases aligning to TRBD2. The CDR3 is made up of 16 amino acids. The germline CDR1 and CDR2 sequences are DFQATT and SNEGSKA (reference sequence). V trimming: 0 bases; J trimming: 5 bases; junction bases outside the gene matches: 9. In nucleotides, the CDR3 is TGCAGTGCTAGAGATATAAGGGAGGGCCAAACCGGGGAGCTGTTTTTT. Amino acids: CSARDIREGQTGELFF.

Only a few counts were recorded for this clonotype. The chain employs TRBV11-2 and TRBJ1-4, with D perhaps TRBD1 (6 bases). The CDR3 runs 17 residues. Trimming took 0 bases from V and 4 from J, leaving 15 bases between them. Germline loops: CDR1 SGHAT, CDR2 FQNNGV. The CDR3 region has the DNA TGTGCCAGCAGCTTAGATGTAACGGGGGGGCTTAATGAAAAACTGTTTTTT. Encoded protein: CASSLDVTGGLNEKLFF.

CDR3 nucleotide sequence: TGTGCCAGCAGTACGGCGGGAGGGTTGGAGACCCAGTACTTC. Encoded protein: CASSTAGGLETQYF. The chain recombines TRBV27 with TRBJ2-5; 9 nucleotides align to TRBD2. V lost 5 bases, J lost 5 bases, and 6 bases stayed unmatched. This CDR3 spans 14 amino acids. Germline V lookup: CDR1 MNHEY, CDR2 SMNVEV (reference sequence).

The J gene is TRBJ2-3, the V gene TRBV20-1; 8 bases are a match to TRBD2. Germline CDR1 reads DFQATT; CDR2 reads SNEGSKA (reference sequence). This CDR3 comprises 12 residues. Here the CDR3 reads CSARLATDTQYF. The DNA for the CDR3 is TGCAGCGCCCGACTAGCGACAGATACGCAGTATTTT.

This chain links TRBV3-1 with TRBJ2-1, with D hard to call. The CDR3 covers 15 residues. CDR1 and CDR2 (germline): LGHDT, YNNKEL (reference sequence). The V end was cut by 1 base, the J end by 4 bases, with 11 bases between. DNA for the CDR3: TGTGCCAGCAGCCAAGTCTCGGGTTCTTACAATGAGCAGTTCTTC. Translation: CASSQVSGSYNEQFF.

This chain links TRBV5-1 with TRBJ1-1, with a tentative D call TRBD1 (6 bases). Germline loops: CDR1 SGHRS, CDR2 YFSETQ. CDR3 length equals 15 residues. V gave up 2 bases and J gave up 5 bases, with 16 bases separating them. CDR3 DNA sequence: TGCGCCAGCAGCTTAGGACAGTTCGGGGTGACTGAAGCTTTCTTT. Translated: CASSLGQFGVTEAFF.

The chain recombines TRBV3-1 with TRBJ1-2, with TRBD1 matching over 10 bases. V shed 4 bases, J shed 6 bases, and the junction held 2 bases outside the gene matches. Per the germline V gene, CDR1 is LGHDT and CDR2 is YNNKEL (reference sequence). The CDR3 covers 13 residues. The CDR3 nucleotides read TGTGCCAGCAGCCGACAGGGGGCTAATGGCTACACCTTC. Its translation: CASSRQGANGYTF.

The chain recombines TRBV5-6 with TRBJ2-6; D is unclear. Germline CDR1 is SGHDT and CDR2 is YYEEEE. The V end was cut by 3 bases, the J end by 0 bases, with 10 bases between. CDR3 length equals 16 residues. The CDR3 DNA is TGTGCCAGCAGCTCAGCACGTAGCTCTGGGGCCAACGTCCTGACTTTC. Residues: CASSSARSSGANVLTF.

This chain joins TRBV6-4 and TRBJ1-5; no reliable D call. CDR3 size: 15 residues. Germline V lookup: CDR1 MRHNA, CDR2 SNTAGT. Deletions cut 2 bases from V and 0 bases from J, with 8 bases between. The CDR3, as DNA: TGTGCCAGCAGTGACGTTTGGAATAGCAATCAGCCCCAGCATTTT. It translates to CASSDVWNSNQPQHF.

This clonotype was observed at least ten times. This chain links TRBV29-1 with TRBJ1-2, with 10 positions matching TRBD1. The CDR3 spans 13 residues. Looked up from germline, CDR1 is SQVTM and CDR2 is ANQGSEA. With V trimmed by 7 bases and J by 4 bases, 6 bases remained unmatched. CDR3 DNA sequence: TGCAGCGGTGGGGACAGGGGTGTCTATGGCTACACCTTC. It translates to CSGGDRGVYGYTF.

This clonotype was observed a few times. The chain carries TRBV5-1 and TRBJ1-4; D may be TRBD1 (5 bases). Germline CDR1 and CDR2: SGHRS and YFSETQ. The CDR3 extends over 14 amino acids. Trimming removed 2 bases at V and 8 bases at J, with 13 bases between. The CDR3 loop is CASSFTTDSEKLFF. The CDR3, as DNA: TGCGCCAGCAGCTTCACGACAGACAGCGAAAAACTGTTTTTT. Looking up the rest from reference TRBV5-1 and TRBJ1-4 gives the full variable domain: KAGVTQTPRYLIKTRGQQVTLSCSPISGHRSVSWYQQTPGQGLQFLFEYFSETQRNKGNFPGRFSGRQFSNSRSEMNVSTLELGDSALYLCASSFTTDSEKLFFGSGTQLSVL.

The CDR3 nucleotides are TGTGCCAGCATGAAAGAGCCGCGGAACTCCTACGAGCAGTACGTC. Amino acids: CASMKEPRNSYEQYV. This sequence joins TRBV6-1 and TRBJ2-7; D is uncertain. The CDR3 has 15 residues. Germline V lookup: CDR1 MNHNS, CDR2 SASEGT. V lost 7 bases, J lost 0 bases, and 16 bases lay in between.

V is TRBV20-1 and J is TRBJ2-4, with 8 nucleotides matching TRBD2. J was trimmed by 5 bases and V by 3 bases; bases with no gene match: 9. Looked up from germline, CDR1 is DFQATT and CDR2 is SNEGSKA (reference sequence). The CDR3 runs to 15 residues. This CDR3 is CSASGRALVENIQYF. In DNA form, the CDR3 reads TGCAGTGCTAGCGGGAGGGCCCTCGTGGAAAACATTCAGTACTTC.

The chain's CDR3 is CASSTLGLLREQFF. DNA of the CDR3: TGTGCCAGCAGCACCCTCGGGCTCCTAAGGGAGCAGTTCTTC. The V call is TRBV11-2, the J call TRBJ2-1; no reliable D call. V was pared by 5 bases and J by 10 bases, with 18 bases between. CDR3 length: 14 residues. Germline V gives CDR1 SGHAT, CDR2 FQNNGV.

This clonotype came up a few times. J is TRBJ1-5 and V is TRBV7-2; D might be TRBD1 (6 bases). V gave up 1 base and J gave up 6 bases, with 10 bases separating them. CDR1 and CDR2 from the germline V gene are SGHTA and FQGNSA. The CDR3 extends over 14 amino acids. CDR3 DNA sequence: TGTGCCAGCAGCTTAGATCCGGGGGCTCAGCCCCAGCATTTT. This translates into CASSLDPGAQPQHF.

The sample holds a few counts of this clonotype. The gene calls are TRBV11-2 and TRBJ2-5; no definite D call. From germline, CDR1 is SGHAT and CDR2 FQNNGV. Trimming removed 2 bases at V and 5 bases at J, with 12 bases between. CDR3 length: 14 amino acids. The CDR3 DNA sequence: TGTGCCAGCAGCTTACTTCTAGGACGGGAGACCCAGTACTTC. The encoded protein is CASSLLLGRETQYF. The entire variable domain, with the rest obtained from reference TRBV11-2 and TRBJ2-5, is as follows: EAGVAQSPRYKIIEKRQSVAFWCNPISGHATLYWYQQILGQGPKLLIQFQNNGVVDDSQLPKDRFSAERLKGVDSTLKIQPAKLEDSAVYLCASSLLLGRETQYFGPGTRLLVL.

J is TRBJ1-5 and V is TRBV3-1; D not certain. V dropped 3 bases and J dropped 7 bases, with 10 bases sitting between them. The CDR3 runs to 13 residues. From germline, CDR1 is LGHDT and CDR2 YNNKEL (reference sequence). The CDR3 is CASSQGIGQPQHF. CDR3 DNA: TGTGCCAGCAGCCAGGGCATAGGACAGCCCCAGCATTTT.

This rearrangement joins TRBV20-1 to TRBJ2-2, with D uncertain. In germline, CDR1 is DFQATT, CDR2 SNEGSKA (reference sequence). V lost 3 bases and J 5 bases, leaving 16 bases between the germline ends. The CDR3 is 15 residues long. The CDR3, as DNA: TGCAGTGCTAGTGTATCGGGCTTGCGAACCGGGGAGCTGTTTTTT. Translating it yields CSASVSGLRTGELFF.

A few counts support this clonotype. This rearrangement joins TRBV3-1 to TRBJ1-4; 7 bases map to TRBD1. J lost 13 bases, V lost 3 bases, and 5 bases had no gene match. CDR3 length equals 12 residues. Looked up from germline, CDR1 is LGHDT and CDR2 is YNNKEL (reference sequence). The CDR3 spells CASSHRTGPLFF. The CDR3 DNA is TGTGCCAGCAGCCACCGGACAGGACCACTGTTTTTT.

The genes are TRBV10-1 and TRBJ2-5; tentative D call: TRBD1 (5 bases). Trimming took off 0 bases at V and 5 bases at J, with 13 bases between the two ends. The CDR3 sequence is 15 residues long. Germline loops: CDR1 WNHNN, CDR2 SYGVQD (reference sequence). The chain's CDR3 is CASSESTVARETQYF. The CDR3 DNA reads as TGCGCCAGCAGTGAGTCGACAGTCGCCCGTGAGACCCAGTACTTC.

DNA of the CDR3: TGTGCCAGCAGTTTAGGGGGGCCCGGCAATCAGCCCCAGCATTTT. It translates to CASSLGGPGNQPQHF. The chain has TRBV12-3 or TRBV12-4 and TRBJ1-5; D perhaps matches TRBD1 (6 bases). The V end was cut by 1 base, the J end by 2 bases, with 9 bases between. This CDR3 contains 15 residues.

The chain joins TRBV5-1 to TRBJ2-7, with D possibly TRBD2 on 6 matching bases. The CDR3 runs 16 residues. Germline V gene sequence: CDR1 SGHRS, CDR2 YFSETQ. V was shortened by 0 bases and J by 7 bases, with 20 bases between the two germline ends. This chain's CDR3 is CASSLGPSGEVREQYV. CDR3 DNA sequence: TGCGCCAGCAGCTTGGGTCCCTCGGGGGAAGTAAGAGAGCAGTACGTC.